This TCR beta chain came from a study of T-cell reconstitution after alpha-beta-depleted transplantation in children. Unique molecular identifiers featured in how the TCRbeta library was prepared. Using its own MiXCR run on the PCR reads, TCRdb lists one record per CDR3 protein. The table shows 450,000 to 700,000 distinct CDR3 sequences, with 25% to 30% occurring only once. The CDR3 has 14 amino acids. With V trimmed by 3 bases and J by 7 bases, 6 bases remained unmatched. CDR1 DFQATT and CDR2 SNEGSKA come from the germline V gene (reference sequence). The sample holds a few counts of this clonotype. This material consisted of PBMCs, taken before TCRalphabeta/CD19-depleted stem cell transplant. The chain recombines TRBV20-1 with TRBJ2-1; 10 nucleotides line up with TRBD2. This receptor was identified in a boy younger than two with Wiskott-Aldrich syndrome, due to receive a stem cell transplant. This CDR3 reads CSASTAGGPNEQFF. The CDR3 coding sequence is TGCAGTGCTAGTACAGCGGGAGGGCCTAATGAGCAGTTCTTC.